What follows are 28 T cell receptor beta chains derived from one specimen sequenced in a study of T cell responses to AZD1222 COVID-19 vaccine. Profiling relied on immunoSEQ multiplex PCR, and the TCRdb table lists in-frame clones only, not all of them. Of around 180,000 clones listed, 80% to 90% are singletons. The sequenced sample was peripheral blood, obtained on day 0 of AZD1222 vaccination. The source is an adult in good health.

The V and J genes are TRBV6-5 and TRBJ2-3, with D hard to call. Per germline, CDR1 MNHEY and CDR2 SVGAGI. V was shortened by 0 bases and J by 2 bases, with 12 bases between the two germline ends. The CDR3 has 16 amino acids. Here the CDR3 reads CASSYSKVPITDTQYF. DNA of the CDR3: TGTGCCAGCAGTTACTCGAAAGTTCCGATCACAGATACGCAGTATTTT.

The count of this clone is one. The CDR3 coding sequence is TGTGCCAGTAGTAGGGTCGGACAGGGGAGCTCCTACGAGCAGTACTTC. Translating it yields CASSRVGQGSSYEQYF. The J gene is TRBJ2-7, the V gene TRBV19; 9 bases are a match to TRBD1. Germline-derived CDR1 and CDR2 are LNHDA and SQIVND (reference sequence). The CDR3 is 16 residues long. V shed 4 bases, J shed 0 bases, and the junction held 7 bases outside the gene matches.

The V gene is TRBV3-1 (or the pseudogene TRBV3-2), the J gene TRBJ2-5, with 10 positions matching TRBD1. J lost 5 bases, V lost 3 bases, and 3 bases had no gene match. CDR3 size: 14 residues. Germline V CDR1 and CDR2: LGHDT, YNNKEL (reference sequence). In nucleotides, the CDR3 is TGTGCCAGCAGCCAGACAGGGGGCGGGGAGACCCAGTACTTC. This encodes CASSQTGGGETQYF.

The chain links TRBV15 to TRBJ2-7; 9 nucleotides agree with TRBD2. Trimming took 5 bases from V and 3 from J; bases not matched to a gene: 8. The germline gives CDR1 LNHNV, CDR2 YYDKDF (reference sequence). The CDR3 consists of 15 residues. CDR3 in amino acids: CATSGPSGADYEQYF. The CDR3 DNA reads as TGTGCCACCAGCGGGCCTAGCGGGGCCGACTACGAGCAGTACTTC.

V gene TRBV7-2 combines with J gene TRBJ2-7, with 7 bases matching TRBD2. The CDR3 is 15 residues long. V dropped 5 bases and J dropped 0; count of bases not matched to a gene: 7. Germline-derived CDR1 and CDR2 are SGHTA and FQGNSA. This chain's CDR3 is CASSLSGELSYEQYF. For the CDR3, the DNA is TGTGCCAGCAGCCTAAGCGGGGAACTCTCCTACGAGCAGTACTTC.

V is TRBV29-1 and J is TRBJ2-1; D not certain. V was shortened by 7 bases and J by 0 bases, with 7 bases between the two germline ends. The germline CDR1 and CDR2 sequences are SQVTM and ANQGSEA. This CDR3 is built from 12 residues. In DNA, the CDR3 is TGCAGCGGGATGGGCTCCTACAATGAGCAGTTCTTC. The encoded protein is CSGMGSYNEQFF.

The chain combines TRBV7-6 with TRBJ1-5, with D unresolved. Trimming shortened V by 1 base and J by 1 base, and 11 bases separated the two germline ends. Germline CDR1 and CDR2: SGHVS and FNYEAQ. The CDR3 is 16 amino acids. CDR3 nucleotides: TGTGCCAGCAGCTTAGGACTAGGCTTCAGCAATCAGCCCCAGCATTTT. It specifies CASSLGLGFSNQPQHF.

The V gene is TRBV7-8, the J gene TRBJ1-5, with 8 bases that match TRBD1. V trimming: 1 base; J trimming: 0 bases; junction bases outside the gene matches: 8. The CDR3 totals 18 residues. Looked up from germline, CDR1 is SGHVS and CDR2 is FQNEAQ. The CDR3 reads CASSLEPRGLLSNQPQHF. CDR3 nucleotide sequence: TGTGCCAGCAGCTTAGAACCCAGGGGGCTCCTTAGCAATCAGCCCCAGCATTTT.

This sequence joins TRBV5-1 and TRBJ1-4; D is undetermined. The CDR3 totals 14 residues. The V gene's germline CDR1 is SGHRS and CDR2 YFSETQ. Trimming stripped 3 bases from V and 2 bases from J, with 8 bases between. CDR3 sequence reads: CASSYRTTNEKLFF. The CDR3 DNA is TGCGCCAGCAGCTATAGAACGACTAATGAAAAACTGTTTTTT. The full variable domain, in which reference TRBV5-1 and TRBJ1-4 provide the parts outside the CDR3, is KAGVTQTPRYLIKTRGQQVTLSCSPISGHRSVSWYQQTPGQGLQFLFEYFSETQRNKGNFPGRFSGRQFSNSRSEMNVSTLELGDSALYLCASSYRTTNEKLFFGSGTQLSVL.

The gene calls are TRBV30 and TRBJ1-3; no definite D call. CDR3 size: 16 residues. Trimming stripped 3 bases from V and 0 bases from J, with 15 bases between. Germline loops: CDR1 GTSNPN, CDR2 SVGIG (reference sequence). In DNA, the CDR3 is TGTGCCTGGAGCGTTCGGGGAGGATTCTCTGGAAACACCATATATTTT. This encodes CAWSVRGGFSGNTIYF. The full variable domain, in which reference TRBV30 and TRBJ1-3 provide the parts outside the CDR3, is SQTIHQWPATLVQPVGSPLSLECTVEGTSNPNLYWYRQAAGRGLQLLFYSVGIGQISSEVPQNLSASRPQDRQFILSSKKLLLSDSGFYLCAWSVRGGFSGNTIYFGEGSWLTVV.

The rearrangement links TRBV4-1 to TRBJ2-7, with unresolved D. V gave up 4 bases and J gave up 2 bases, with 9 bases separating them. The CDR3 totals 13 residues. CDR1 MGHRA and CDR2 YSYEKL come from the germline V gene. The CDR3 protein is CASSLLAAYEQYF. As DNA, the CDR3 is TGCGCCAGCAGCCTCCTCGCCGCCTACGAGCAGTACTTC.

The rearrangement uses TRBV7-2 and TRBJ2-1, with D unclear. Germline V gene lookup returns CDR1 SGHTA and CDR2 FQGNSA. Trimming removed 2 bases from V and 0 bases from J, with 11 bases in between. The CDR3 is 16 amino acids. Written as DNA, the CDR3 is TGTGCCAGCAGCTTAAAAGGGCCGTTCTCCTACAATGAGCAGTTCTTC. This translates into CASSLKGPFSYNEQFF.

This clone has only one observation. CDR3 in DNA: TGTGCCAGCAGTTGGGGATACACTGAAGCTTTCTTT. Encoded protein: CASSWGYTEAFF. The chain is built from TRBV2 and TRBJ1-1; no firm D call. V gave up 5 bases and J gave up 3 bases, with 7 bases separating them. CDR3 length: 12 residues. Germline V gives CDR1 SNHLY, CDR2 FYNNEI.

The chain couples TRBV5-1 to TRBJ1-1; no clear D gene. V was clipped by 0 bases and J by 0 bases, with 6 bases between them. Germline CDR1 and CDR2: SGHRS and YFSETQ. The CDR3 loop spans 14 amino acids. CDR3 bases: TGCGCCAGCAGCTTGGCACCGATGAACACTGAAGCTTTCTTT. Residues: CASSLAPMNTEAFF.

The DNA for the CDR3 is TGCGCCAGCAGCCACAGGTCATTCTCCGAGACAGGTGCTAACTATGGCTACACCTTC. It yields the protein CASSHRSFSETGANYGYTF. The chain joins TRBV5-1 to TRBJ1-2; tentative D call: TRBD1 (6 bases). The CDR3 is 19 residues long. Germline V gene lookup returns CDR1 SGHRS and CDR2 YFSETQ. The V and J ends lost 4 bases and 0 bases respectively, with 25 bases between them.

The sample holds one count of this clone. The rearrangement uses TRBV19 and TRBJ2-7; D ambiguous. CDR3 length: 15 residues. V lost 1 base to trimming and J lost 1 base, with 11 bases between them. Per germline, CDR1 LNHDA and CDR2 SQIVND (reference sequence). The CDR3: CASSIGQDGSYEQYF. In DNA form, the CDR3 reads TGTGCCAGTAGTATAGGGCAGGACGGGTCCTACGAGCAGTACTTC.

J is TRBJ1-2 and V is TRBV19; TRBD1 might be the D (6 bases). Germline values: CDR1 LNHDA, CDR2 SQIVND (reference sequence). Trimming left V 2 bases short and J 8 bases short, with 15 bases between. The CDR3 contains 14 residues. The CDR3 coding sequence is TGTGCCAGTAGTATAACCCTGGGGGGCTCAGGCTACACCTTC. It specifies CASSITLGGSGYTF.

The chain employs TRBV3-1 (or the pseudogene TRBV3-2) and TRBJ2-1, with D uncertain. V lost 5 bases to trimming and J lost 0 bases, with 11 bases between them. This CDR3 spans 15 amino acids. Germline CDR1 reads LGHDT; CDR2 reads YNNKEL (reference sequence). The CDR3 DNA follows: TGTGCCAGCAGCTCCCCGACAATCTCCTACAATGAGCAGTTCTTC. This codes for CASSSPTISYNEQFF.

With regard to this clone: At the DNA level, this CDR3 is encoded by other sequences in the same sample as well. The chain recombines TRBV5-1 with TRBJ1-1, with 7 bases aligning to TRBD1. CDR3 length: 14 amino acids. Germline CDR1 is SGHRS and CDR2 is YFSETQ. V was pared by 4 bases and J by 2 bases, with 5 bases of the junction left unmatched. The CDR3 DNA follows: TGCGCCAGCAGCGTCGACAGGGCTAACACTGAAGCTTTCTTT. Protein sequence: CASSVDRANTEAFF.

This CDR3 reads CASSLRHASAEKLFF. For the CDR3, the DNA is TGTGCCAGCAGCCTGAGACACGCCTCAGCGGAAAAACTGTTTTTT. The rearrangement joins TRBV6-5 to TRBJ1-4; D remains unclear. Germline V gene sequence: CDR1 MNHEY, CDR2 SVGAGI. V lost 6 bases to trimming and J lost 8 bases, with 19 bases between them. This CDR3 spans 15 amino acids.

The CDR3 DNA reads as TGTGCCAGCAGGACCCTAAGTAATAGCAATCAGCCCCAGCATTTT. Protein: CASRTLSNSNQPQHF. The genes are TRBV6-5 and TRBJ1-5, with D uncertain. CDR1 and CDR2 from the germline V gene are MNHEY and SVGAGI. The CDR3 contains 15 residues. Trimming cost V 6 bases and J 0 bases, with 12 bases left between them.

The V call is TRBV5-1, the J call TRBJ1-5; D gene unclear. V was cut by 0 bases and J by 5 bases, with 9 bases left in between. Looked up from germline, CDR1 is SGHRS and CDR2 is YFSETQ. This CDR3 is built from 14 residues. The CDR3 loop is CASSLAREDQPQHF. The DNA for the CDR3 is TGCGCCAGCAGCTTGGCCCGGGAAGATCAGCCCCAGCATTTT.

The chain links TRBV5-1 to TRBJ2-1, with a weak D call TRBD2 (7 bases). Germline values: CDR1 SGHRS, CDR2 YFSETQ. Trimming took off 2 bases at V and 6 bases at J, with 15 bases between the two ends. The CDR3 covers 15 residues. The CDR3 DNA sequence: TGCGCCAGCAGCTTAGGGGGGGTACCTAGCAATGAGCAGTTCTTC. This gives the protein CASSLGGVPSNEQFF.

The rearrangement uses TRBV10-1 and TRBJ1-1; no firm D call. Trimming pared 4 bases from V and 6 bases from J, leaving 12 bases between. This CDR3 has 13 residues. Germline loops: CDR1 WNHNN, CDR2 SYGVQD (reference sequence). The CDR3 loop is CASSVMVGAEAFF. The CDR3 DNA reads TGCGCCAGCAGTGTAATGGTTGGGGCTGAAGCTTTCTTT.

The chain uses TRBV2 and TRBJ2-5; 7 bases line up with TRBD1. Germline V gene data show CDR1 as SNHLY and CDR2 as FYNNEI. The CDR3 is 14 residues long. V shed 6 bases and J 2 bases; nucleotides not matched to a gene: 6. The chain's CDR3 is CASSYGTAQETQYF. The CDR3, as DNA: TGTGCCAGCAGCTATGGGACAGCTCAAGAGACCCAGTACTTC.

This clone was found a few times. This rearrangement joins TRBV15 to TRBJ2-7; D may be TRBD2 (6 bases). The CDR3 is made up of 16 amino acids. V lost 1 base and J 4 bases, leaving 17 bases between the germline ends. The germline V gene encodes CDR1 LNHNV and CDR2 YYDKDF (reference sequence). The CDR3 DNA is TGTGCCACCAGCAGAGTTCTTCAGGGTGGAGGGTACGAGCAGTACTTC. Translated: CATSRVLQGGGYEQYF.

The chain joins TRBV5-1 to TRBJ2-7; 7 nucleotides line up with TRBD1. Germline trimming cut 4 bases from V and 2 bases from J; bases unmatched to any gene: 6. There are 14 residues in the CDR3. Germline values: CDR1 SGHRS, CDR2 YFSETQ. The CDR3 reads CASSRGQVAYEQYF. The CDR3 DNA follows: TGCGCCAGCAGCCGCGGACAGGTTGCCTACGAGCAGTACTTC.

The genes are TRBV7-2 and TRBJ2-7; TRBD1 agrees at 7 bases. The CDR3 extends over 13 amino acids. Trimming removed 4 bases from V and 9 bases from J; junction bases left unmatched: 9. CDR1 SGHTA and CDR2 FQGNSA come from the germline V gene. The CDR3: CASSSNLQGLQYF. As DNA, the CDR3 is TGTGCCAGCAGCTCAAACCTACAGGGGCTGCAGTACTTC.